The 5 T cell receptor beta chains reported below all come from one sample, sequenced in a study of shared clonotypes between healthy human individuals. Terminally differentiated effector memory CD45RA+ cells were left out of the naive CD8 fraction, which was CD45RO-negative and positively selected for CCR7. This table comes from immunoSEQ multiplex PCR, and its TCRdb copy is limited to in-frame clones, with some not included. The repertoire holds around 1.9 million clones, with about 94% as singletons. Sequencing was performed on naive CD8+ T cells from PBMCs. These receptors all stem from a man aged 18 to 29 in good health. Some clones in this sample may be carry-over from other donors' samples.

The gene calls are TRBV19 and TRBJ2-4; possible D gene TRBD1, 5 bases. Germline CDR1 and CDR2: LNHDA and SQIVND (reference sequence). The germline V and J ends were trimmed by 8 bases and 0 bases, with 14 bases remaining between them. This CDR3 is 15 amino acids long. The CDR3 loop is CASPLLQVAKNIQYF. The CDR3 nucleotides are TGTGCCAGTCCCCTCCTACAGGTAGCCAAAAACATTCAGTACTTC.

The CDR3 DNA reads as TGTGCCAGCATGGGCGGGAGGGAAGCGTCCTACGAGCAGTACTTC. Translating gives CASMGGREASYEQYF. V gene TRBV2 combines with J gene TRBJ2-7, with 9 bases lining up with TRBD2. Germline assignment: CDR1 SNHLY and CDR2 FYNNEI. The CDR3 loop spans 15 amino acids. The V segment lost 7 bases and the J segment 1 base; nucleotides outside the gene matches: 8.

The chain links TRBV7-6 to TRBJ2-5, with a weak D call TRBD2 (6 bases). Trimming took off 7 bases at V and 0 bases at J, with 18 bases between the two ends. CDR3 length equals 16 residues. The germline V gene has CDR1 SGHVS and CDR2 FNYEAQ. CDR3 sequence: CASIPRPRGNQETQYF. Written as DNA, the CDR3 is TGTGCCAGCATCCCCAGGCCCCGGGGGAACCAAGAGACCCAGTACTTC.

The rearrangement uses TRBV27 and TRBJ2-3; 8 nucleotides match TRBD2. Germline V gene lookup returns CDR1 MNHEY and CDR2 SMNVEV (reference sequence). Trimming removed 0 bases from V and 6 bases from J; junction bases left unmatched: 11. CDR3 length: 17 amino acids. The CDR3 protein is CASSLSGGAAGADTQYF. DNA for the CDR3: TGTGCCAGCAGTTTATCTGGGGGAGCAGCGGGAGCGGATACGCAGTATTTT.

Concerning this clone: Other DNA sequences in the same sample also yield this CDR3. The chain couples TRBV5-6 to TRBJ2-2; D is undetermined. CDR1 and CDR2 from the germline V gene are SGHDT and YYEEEE. Trimming removed 0 bases at V and 6 bases at J, with 6 bases between. This CDR3 spans 13 amino acids. CDR3 bases: TGTGCCAGCAGCTTGGGAGTTTCCGGGGAGCTGTTTTTT. Its translation is CASSLGVSGELFF.